These 16 T cell receptor beta chains were sequenced from one sample in a study of shared T cell receptors in the human thymus. Clones were sequenced by immunoSEQ multiplex PCR, and TCRdb holds only the in-frame ones, with some missing. The repertoire consists of roughly 500,000 clones, with around 82% occurring once and the leading ten covering roughly 0.013%. These data are also associated with another study on human thymus T cells.

The specimen was thymocytes. These receptors originate from a boy under two years old with a congenital heart defect.

The V and J genes are TRBV5-1 and TRBJ1-5, with 7 nucleotides matching TRBD1. Germline lookup yields CDR1 SGHRS and CDR2 YFSETQ. With 4 bases clipped from V and 1 base from J, the junction kept 8 bases outside the gene matches. This CDR3 region has 16 residues. The CDR3 bases are TGCGCCAGCAGCCGGAGGGGGCGTTTGAGCAATCAGCCCCAGCATTTT. This translates into CASSRRGRLSNQPQHF.

The chain combines TRBV9 with TRBJ2-1; 13 bases align to TRBD2. The CDR3 extends over 16 amino acids. Germline-derived CDR1 and CDR2 are SGDLS and YYNGEE. V shed 0 bases and J 7 bases; nucleotides not matched to a gene: 4. CDR3 sequence (DNA): TGTGCCAGCAGCGTAGTCGTGACTAGCGGGGGGAATGAGCAGTTCTTC. It encodes CASSVVVTSGGNEQFF.

This rearrangement joins TRBV5-1 to TRBJ2-7, with TRBD2 matching 15 bases. This CDR3 is 22 amino acids long. From germline, CDR1 is SGHRS and CDR2 YFSETQ. V gave up 3 bases and J gave up 1 base; unmatched junction bases: 20. DNA for the CDR3: TGCGCCAGCAGCTCCAATGATGGGGGACCGGGACTAGCGGGAGGCTCATCCTACGAGCAGTACTTC. Its translation is CASSSNDGGPGLAGGSSYEQYF.

The V gene is TRBV6-5, the J gene TRBJ2-5; 7 bases match TRBD1. The CDR3 has 14 residues. Germline assignment: CDR1 MNHEY and CDR2 SVGAGI. After removal of 4 bases from V and 5 bases from J, the junction contained 7 bases not matched to a gene. The CDR3 bases are TGTGCCAGCAGTTTCAAGGGGGCTAGGGAGACCCAGTACTTC. Encoded protein: CASSFKGARETQYF.

This clone was counted only a few times. The chain employs TRBV4-3 and TRBJ1-4; 9 nucleotides match TRBD1. V shed 4 bases and J 8 bases; nucleotides not matched to a gene: 8. Looked up from germline, CDR1 is LGHNA and CDR2 is YSLEER. This CDR3 has 15 amino acids. Here the CDR3 DNA reads TGCGCCAGCAGCCTAGAGGGACAGGGCAGAGAAAAACTGTTTTTT. Translating it yields CASSLEGQGREKLFF.

The J gene is TRBJ2-2, the V gene TRBV30; 7 nucleotides agree with TRBD2. This CDR3 is built from 17 residues. In germline, CDR1 is GTSNPN, CDR2 SVGIG (reference sequence). V lost 5 bases, J lost 7 bases, and 19 bases stayed unmatched. CDR3 loop: CAWGRSGVTTGGGELFF. CDR3 DNA: TGTGCCTGGGGCAGGAGCGGGGTGACAACCGGGGGCGGGGAGCTGTTTTTT.

V gene TRBV6-5 combines with J gene TRBJ1-5; perhaps TRBD1 as D (5 bases). Trimming removed 0 bases from V and 7 bases from J, with 10 bases in between. CDR3 length equals 14 residues. Germline V CDR1 and CDR2: MNHEY, SVGAGI. The CDR3 bases are TGTGCCAGCAGTTACTCGGATGGGGGGCAGCCCCAGCATTTT. This encodes CASSYSDGGQPQHF.

V usage is TRBV5-4 and J usage is TRBJ1-2; no clear D gene. CDR3 length: 12 amino acids. V lost 1 base and J 8 bases, leaving 9 bases between the germline ends. In germline, CDR1 is SGHNT, CDR2 YYREEE (reference sequence). The CDR3 DNA reads TGTGCCAGCAGCTTGACAGCCGCAGGCTACACCTTC. Amino acids: CASSLTAAGYTF.

In its sample, this clone was seen once. The gene calls are TRBV5-4 and TRBJ2-7; D perhaps matches TRBD2 (6 bases). CDR1 is SGHNT and CDR2 is YYREEE in the germline V gene (reference sequence). V was trimmed by 4 bases and J by 6 bases, leaving 17 bases between them. The CDR3 is 14 residues long. CDR3 DNA: TGTGCCAGCAGCCCCGGCGGCGGGATTGGCGAGCAGTACTTC. Encoded protein: CASSPGGGIGEQYF.

The chain has TRBV6-5 and TRBJ1-1, with 11 bases fitting TRBD1. V dropped 5 bases and J dropped 3; count of bases not matched to a gene: 2. The germline V gene has CDR1 MNHEY and CDR2 SVGAGI. The CDR3 totals 14 residues. The CDR3 DNA is TGTGCCAGCAGTCCGGACAGGGGGCACACTGAAGCTTTCTTT. It codes for CASSPDRGHTEAFF.

The rearrangement uses TRBV7-6 and TRBJ2-7, with a weak D call TRBD2 (5 bases). CDR1 and CDR2 (germline): SGHVS, FNYEAQ. Trimming took off 5 bases at V and 3 bases at J, with 11 bases between the two ends. CDR3 length: 13 amino acids. CDR3 sequence reads: CASSGGRGYEQYF. The CDR3, as DNA: TGTGCCAGCAGCGGAGGCCGAGGCTACGAGCAGTACTTC.

This chain joins TRBV5-8 and TRBJ1-1; D gene unclear. The ends were cut back, 8 bases at V and 2 bases at J, with 16 bases in the middle. This CDR3 is built from 14 residues. Germline V gene sequence: CDR1 SGHTS, CDR2 YDEGEE. The CDR3 here is CARTWTEKNTEAFF. CDR3 DNA sequence: TGTGCCAGGACCTGGACTGAGAAAAACACTGAAGCTTTCTTT.

V is TRBV25-1 and J is TRBJ2-2, with D tentatively TRBD1 (6 bases). CDR3 length: 16 residues. Trimming took off 1 base at V and 4 bases at J, with 13 bases between the two ends. Germline V gene lookup returns CDR1 MGHDK and CDR2 SYGVNS. Written as DNA, the CDR3 is TGTGCCAGCAGTGAATGGCGACAGGCCCTCACCGGGGAGCTGTTTTTT. It encodes CASSEWRQALTGELFF.

V is TRBV11-3 and J is TRBJ2-1, with 8 bases aligning to TRBD2. This CDR3 has 16 residues. Per the germline V gene, CDR1 is SGHNT and CDR2 is YENEEA. The trim removed 0 bases at V and 5 bases at J, leaving 6 bases unmatched. The CDR3 reads CASSLDNGRAHNEQFF. The DNA for the CDR3 is TGTGCCAGCAGCTTAGATAACGGGAGGGCCCACAATGAGCAGTTCTTC.

V gene TRBV7-9 combines with J gene TRBJ1-2; 7 nucleotides align to TRBD1. Germline loops: CDR1 SEHNR, CDR2 FQNEAQ (reference sequence). V shed 5 bases, J shed 8 bases, and the junction held 14 bases outside the gene matches. This CDR3 comprises 15 residues. CDR3 nucleotide sequence: TGTGCCAGCAGCCCAGGGGGAACAGGGAGGAAGGGCTACACCTTC. This gives the protein CASSPGGTGRKGYTF.

The V and J genes are TRBV12-5 and TRBJ2-7, with TRBD2 matching over 13 bases. With V trimmed by 1 base and J by 5 bases, 14 bases remained unmatched. Germline CDR1 and CDR2: LGHNT and FRNRAP. The CDR3 length is 19 residues. CDR3 loop: CASGLAPGGLAGLGHEQYF. In DNA form, the CDR3 reads TGTGCTAGTGGTTTGGCCCCGGGGGGACTAGCGGGACTTGGGCACGAGCAGTACTTC.